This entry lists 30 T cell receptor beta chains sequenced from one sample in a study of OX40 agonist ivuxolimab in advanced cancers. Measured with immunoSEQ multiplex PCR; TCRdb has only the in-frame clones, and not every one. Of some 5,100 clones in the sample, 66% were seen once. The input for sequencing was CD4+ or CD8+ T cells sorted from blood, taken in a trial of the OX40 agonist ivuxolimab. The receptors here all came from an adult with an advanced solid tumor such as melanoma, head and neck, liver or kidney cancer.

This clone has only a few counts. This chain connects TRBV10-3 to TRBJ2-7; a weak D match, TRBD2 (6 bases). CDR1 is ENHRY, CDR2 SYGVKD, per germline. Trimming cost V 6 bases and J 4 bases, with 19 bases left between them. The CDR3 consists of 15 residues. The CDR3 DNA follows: TGTGCCATCAGCGGTGCGGGGAGTCGCAGTTACGAGCAGTACTTC. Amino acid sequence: CAISGAGSRSYEQYF.

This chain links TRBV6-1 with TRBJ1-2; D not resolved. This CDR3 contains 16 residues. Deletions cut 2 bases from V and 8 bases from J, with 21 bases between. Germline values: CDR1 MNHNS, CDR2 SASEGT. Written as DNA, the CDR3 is TGTGCCAGCAGTGAATTTATGATTCGGTCCGCGGTGGGCTACACCTTC. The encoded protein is CASSEFMIRSAVGYTF.

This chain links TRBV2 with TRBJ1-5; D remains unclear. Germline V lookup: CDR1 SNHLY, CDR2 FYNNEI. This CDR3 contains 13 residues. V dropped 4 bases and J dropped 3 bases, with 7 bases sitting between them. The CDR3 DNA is TGTGCCAGCAGTGGGCGGCCCAATCAGCCCCAGCATTTT. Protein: CASSGRPNQPQHF.

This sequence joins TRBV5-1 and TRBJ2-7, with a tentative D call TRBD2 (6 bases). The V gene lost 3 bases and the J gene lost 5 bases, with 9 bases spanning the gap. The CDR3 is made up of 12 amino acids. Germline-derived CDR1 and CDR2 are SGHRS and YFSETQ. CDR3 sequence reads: CASSWGLDEQYF. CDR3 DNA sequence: TGCGCCAGCAGCTGGGGACTTGACGAGCAGTACTTC.

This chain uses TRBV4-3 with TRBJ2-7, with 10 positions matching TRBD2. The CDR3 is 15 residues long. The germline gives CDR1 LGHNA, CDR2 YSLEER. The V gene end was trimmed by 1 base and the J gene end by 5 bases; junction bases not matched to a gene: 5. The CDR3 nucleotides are TGCGCCAGCAGCCAAGGTCTACTAGCGGGGAACGAGCAGTACTTC. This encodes CASSQGLLAGNEQYF.

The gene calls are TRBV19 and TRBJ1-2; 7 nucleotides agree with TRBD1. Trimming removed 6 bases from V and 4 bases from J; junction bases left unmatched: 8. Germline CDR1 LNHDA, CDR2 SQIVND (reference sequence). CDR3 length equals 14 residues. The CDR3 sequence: CASRSRQGGYGYTF. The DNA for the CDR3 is TGTGCCAGTAGATCTCGACAGGGAGGCTATGGCTACACCTTC.

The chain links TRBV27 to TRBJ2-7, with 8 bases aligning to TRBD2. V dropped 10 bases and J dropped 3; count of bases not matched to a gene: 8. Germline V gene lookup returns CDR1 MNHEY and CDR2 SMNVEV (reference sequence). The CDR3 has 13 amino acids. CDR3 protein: CAIGGAGVYEQYF. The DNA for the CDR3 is TGTGCCATCGGGGGGGCAGGGGTCTACGAGCAGTACTTC.

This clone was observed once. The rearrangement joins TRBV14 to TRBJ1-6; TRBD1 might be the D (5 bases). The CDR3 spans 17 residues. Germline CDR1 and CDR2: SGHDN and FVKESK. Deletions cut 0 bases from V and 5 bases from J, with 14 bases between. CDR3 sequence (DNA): TGTGCCAGCAGCCAAGATGTAAGGGGACGGAATAATTCACCCCTCCACTTT. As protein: CASSQDVRGRNNSPLHF.

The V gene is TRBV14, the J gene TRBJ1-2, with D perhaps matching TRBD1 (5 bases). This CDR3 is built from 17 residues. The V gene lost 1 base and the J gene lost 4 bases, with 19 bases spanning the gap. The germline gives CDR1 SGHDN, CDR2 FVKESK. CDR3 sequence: CASSQVTRVGAIYGYTF. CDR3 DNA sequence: TGTGCCAGCAGCCAAGTCACCCGGGTAGGGGCGATCTATGGCTACACCTTC.

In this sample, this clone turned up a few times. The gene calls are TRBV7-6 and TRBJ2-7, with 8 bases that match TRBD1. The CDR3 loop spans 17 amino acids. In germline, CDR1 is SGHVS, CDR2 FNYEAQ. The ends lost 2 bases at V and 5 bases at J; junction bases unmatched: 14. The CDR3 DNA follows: TGTGCCAGCAGCTTAAATGGCGGCGGACAGGGACGCAACGAGCAGTACTTC. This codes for CASSLNGGGQGRNEQYF.

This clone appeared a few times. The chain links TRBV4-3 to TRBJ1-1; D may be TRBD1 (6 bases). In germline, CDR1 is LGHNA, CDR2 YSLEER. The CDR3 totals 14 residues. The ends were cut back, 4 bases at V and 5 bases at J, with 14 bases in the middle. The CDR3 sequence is CASSPGLRGTEAFF. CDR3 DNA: TGCGCCAGCAGCCCCGGTTTGAGGGGGACTGAAGCTTTCTTT.

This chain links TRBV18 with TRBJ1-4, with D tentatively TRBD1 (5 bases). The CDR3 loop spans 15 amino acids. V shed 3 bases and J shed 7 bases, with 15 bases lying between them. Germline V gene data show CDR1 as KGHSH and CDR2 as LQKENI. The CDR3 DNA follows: TGTGCCAGCTCACCTGGCGCAGGGAGCGGTGAAAAACTGTTTTTT. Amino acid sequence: CASSPGAGSGEKLFF.

The CDR3 DNA reads as TGTGCCAGCAGTGTTGCTCCGACCGGCAATCAGCCCCAGCATTTT. Translating it yields CASSVAPTGNQPQHF. The chain employs TRBV2 and TRBJ1-5, with D unclear. The CDR3 consists of 15 residues. Trimming pared 4 bases from V and 2 bases from J, leaving 12 bases between. Germline V gene lookup returns CDR1 SNHLY and CDR2 FYNNEI.

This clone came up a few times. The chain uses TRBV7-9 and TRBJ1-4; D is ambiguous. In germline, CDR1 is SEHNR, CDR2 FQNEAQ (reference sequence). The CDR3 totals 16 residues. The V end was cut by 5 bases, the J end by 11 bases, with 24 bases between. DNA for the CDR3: TGTGCCAGCAGCCCGATTTCTGGGAACCAGGCAGAGAAACTGTTTTTT. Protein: CASSPISGNQAEKLFF.

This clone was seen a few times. The CDR3 loop is CASSITGAWNTEAFF. Written as DNA, the CDR3 is TGTGCCAGTAGTATTACAGGCGCTTGGAACACTGAAGCTTTCTTT. The chain links TRBV19 to TRBJ1-1; a possible D gene is TRBD1 (5 bases). There are 15 residues in the CDR3. Germline CDR1 LNHDA, CDR2 SQIVND (reference sequence). V gave up 3 bases and J gave up 1 base, with 12 bases separating them.

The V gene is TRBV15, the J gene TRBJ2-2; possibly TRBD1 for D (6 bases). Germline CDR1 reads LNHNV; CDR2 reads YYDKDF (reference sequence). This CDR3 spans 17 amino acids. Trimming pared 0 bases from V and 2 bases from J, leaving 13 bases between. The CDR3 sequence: CATSRDPSRGNTGELFF. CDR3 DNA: TGTGCCACCAGCAGAGATCCGAGCAGGGGCAACACCGGGGAGCTGTTTTTT. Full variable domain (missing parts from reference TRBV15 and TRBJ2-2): DAMVIQNPRYQVTQFGKPVTLSCSQTLNHNVMYWYQQKSSQAPKLLFHYYDKDFNNEADTPDNFQSRRPNTSFCFLDIRSPGLGDTAMYLCATSRDPSRGNTGELFFGEGSRLTVL.

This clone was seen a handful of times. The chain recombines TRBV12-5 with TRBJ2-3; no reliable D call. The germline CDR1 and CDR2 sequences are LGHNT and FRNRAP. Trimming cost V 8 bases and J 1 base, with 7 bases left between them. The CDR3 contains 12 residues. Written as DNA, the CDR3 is TGTGCTAGTCGGTGGGGCACAGATACGCAGTATTTT. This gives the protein CASRWGTDTQYF.

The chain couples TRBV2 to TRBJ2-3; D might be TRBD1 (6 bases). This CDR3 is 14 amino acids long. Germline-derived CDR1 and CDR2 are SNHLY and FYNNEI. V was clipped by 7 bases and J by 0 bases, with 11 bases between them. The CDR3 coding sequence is TGTGCCAGCACCAAAGGGGGTAGCACAGATACGCAGTATTTT. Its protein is CASTKGGSTDTQYF.

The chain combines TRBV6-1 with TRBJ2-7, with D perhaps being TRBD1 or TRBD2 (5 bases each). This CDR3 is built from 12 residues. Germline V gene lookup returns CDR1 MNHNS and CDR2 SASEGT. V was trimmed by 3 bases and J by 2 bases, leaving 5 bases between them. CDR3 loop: CASSEGAYEQYF. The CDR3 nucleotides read TGTGCCAGCAGTGAGGGGGCCTACGAGCAGTACTTC.

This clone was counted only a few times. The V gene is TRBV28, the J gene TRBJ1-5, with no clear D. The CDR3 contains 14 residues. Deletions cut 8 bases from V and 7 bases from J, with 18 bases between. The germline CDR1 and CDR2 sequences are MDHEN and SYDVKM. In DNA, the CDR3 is TGTGCCAGCGGCTCGGGGTCTTTTCAGCAGCCCCAGCATTTT. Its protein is CASGSGSFQQPQHF.

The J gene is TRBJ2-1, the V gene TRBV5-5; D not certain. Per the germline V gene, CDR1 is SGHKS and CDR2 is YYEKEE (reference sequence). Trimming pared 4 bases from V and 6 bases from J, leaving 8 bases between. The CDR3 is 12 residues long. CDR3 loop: CASSKDGNEQFF. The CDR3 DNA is TGTGCCAGCAGCAAGGACGGCAATGAGCAGTTCTTC.

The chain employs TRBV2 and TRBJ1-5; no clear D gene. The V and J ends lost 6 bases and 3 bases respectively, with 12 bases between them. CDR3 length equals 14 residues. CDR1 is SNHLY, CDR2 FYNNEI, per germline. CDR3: CASSARADNQPQHF. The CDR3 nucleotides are TGTGCCAGCAGCGCCCGGGCCGACAATCAGCCCCAGCATTTT.

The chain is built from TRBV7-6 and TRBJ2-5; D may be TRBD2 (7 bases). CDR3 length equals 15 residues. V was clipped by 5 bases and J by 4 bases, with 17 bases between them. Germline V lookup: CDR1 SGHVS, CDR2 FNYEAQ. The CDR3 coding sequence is TGTGCCAGCAGCCCGGAGTGGGGGGGCGGAGAGACCCAGTACTTC. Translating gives CASSPEWGGGETQYF.

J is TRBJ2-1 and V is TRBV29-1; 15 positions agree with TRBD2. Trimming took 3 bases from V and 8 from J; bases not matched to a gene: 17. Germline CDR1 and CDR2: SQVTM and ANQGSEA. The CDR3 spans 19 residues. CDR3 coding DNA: TGCAGCGTTGAGAATGACTTCGGACTAGCGGGGGGGAACTTTGATGAGCAGTTCTTC. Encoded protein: CSVENDFGLAGGNFDEQFF.

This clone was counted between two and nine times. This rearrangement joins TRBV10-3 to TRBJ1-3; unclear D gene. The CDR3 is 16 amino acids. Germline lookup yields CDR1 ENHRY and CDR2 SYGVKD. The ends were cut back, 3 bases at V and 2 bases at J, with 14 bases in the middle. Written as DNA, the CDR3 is TGTGCCATCAGTGACTTCTCGGGCGGAACTGGAAACACCATATATTTT. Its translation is CAISDFSGGTGNTIYF.

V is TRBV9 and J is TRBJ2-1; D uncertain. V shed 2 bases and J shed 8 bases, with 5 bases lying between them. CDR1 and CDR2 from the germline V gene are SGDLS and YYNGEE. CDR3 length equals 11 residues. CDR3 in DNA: TGTGCCAGCAGCGTTAATGATGAGCAGTTCTTC. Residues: CASSVNDEQFF.

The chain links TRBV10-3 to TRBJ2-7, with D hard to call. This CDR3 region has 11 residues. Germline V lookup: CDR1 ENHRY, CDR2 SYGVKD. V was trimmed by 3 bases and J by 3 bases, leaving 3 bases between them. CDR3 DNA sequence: TGTGCCATCAGTGATGGCTACGAGCAGTACTTC. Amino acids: CAISDGYEQYF.

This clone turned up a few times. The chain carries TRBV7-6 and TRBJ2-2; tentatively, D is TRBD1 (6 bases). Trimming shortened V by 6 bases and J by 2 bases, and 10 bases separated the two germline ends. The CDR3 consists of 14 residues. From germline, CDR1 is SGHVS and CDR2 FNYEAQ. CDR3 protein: CASREQGNTGELFF. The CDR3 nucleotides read TGTGCCAGCAGGGAACAGGGAAACACCGGGGAGCTGTTTTTT.

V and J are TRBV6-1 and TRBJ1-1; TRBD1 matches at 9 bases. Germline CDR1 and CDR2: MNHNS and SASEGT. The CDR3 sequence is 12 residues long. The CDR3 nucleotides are TGTGCTGGGACAGGGCTGAACACTGAAGCTTTCTTT. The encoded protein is CAGTGLNTEAFF.

This CDR3 reads CASRKTAGTEQYF. The CDR3 bases are TGTGCCAGCAGAAAAACGGCGGGGACCGAGCAGTACTTC. This chain joins TRBV6-5 and TRBJ2-7; a weak D match, TRBD2 (6 bases). Germline-derived CDR1 and CDR2 are MNHEY and SVGAGI. The V gene lost 6 bases and the J gene lost 6 bases, with 15 bases spanning the gap. This CDR3 spans 13 amino acids.